A selection of T cell receptor beta chains follows, all from one sample in a study of T-cell reconstitution after alpha-beta-depleted transplantation in children. TCRdb ran MiXCR on the PCR reads and lists one entry per CDR3 protein. Here the sample spans about 200,000 distinct CDR3 sequences, approximately 6.3% being singletons. Sample: PBMCs, taken before TCRalphabeta/CD19-depleted stem cell transplant. These receptors all come from a boy between 2 and 10 years old with acute lymphoblastic leukemia, due to receive a stem cell transplant. Both conserved end residues are trimmed from each CDR3.

TRBV20-1,SASRTGGYGYT
TRBV4-3,ASSPRRYTDTQY
TRBV5-1,ASSSSGRTVVDEQF
TRBV20-1,SARTGNGYT
TRBV6-5,ASSYSRQTNTEAF
TRBV18,ASSPFSGGSQETQY
TRBV7-2,ASSPGLAPYNEQF
TRBV20-1,SARDSGGVGMNTEAF
TRBV15,ATSGENRDFTDTQY
TRBV4-3,ASSQDIGGLDGYT
TRBV14,ASSQDGDQPQH
TRBV7-2,ASSLGQGHNEQF
TRBV4-2,ASSHAGTENTGELF
TRBV9,ASRGLNTGELF
TRBV6-5,ASRGFRTEAF
TRBV3-1,ASSRGLLGTGDGMNTEAF
TRBV5-6,ASSFNPGPYEQF
TRBV5-8,ASSYLAVYNEQF
TRBV20-1,SASFTGDRNQPQH
TRBV6-4,ASGTSIAQY
TRBV7-9,ASSLLGSEETQY
TRBV7-2,ASSLVQGGYNEQF
TRBV19,ASSKEQNNEQF